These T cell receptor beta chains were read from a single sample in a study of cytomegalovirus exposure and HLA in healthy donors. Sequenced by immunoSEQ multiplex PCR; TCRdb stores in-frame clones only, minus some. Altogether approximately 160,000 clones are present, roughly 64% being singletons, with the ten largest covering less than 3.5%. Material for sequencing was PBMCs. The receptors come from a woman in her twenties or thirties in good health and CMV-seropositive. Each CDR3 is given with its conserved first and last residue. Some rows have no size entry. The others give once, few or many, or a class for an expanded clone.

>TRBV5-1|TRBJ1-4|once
CASRHTGELSNEKLFF
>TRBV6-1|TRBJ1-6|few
CASSENLVRGYSNSPLHF
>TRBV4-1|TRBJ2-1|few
CASRDPSGERSYNEQFF
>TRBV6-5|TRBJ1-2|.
CASRQADGYTF
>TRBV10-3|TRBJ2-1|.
CAISLQGNYNEQFF
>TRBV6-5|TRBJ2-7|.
CASNQGYEQYF
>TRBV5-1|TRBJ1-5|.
CASSATGQPQHF
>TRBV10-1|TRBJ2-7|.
CASSPSGSSWDEQYF
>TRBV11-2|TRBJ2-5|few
CASRTIRGHQETQYF
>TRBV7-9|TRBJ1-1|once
CASSSQLGAATNTEAFF
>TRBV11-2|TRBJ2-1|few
CASSSSGTVYNEQFF
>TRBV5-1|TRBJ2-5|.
CASSGGYQETQYF
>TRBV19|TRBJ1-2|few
CASSKNRGLDYGYTF
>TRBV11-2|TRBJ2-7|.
CASSLGTLSSYEQYF
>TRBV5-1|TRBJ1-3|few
CASSLVGHSSGNTIYF
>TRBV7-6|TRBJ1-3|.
CASSFLPDISGNTIYF
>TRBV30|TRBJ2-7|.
CAWSVQGPPAPYF
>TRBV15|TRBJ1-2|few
CATSKRTGRYQNYGYTF
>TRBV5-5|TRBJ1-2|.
CASSSGQGASNYGYTF
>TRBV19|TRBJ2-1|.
CASSLGLAGVSEQFF
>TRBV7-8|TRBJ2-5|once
CASSPTVSGTGEETQYF
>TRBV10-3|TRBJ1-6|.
CAISEATGGSSPLHF
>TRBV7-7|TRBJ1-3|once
CASSLGPISGNTIYF